These 29 T cell receptor beta chains were all obtained from the same sample, sequenced in a study of T-cell memory formation after mild COVID-19. TCRdb re-analysed the 5' RACE reads in MiXCR, keeping a single row per CDR3 protein. The table lists roughly 560,000 distinct CDR3 sequences, around 21% of them singletons, with around 12% in the top ten. The sample was PBMCs or a T cell subset sorted from them (not recorded which). These receptors all stem from an adult woman who had mild COVID-19 (a few samples of this study predate the infection). Cell type and time point are not known.

V and J are TRBV2 and TRBJ2-7; D is possibly TRBD1 (5 bases). The CDR3 sequence is 14 residues long. Germline loops: CDR1 SNHLY, CDR2 FYNNEI. The ends were cut back, 7 bases at V and 6 bases at J, with 19 bases in the middle. The CDR3 DNA follows: TGTGCCAGCACCCCAACTTTAGGGGTCCTCGAGCAGTACTTC. This codes for CASTPTLGVLEQYF.

The rearrangement uses TRBV5-1 and TRBJ1-2; 10 bases are a match to TRBD1. The CDR3 contains 15 residues. Germline CDR1 and CDR2: SGHRS and YFSETQ. With V trimmed by 4 bases and J by 4 bases, 7 bases remained unmatched. CDR3 sequence (DNA): TGCGCCAGCAGCCCGGAGACAGGGGGCGCCTATGGCTACACCTTC. Residues: CASSPETGGAYGYTF. Drawing the rest from reference TRBV5-1 and TRBJ1-2, the complete variable domain is KAGVTQTPRYLIKTRGQQVTLSCSPISGHRSVSWYQQTPGQGLQFLFEYFSETQRNKGNFPGRFSGRQFSNSRSEMNVSTLELGDSALYLCASSPETGGAYGYTFGSGTRLTVV.

Only a few counts were recorded for this clonotype. The chain employs TRBV7-7 and TRBJ1-4; no clear D gene. Germline V gene sequence: CDR1 SSHAT, CDR2 FNYEAQ (reference sequence). V was cut by 1 base and J by 5 bases, with 11 bases left in between. The CDR3 sequence is 15 residues long. CDR3 region: CASSLGYGFNEKLFF. DNA for the CDR3: TGTGCCAGCAGCTTAGGTTACGGCTTCAATGAAAAACTGTTTTTT.

This clonotype was recorded at least ten times. The chain combines TRBV12-3 or TRBV12-4 with TRBJ2-3, with TRBD2 matching over 9 bases. The trim removed 6 bases at V and 6 bases at J, leaving 7 bases unmatched. The CDR3 extends over 14 amino acids. CDR3 bases: TGTGCCAGCAGCTTTAGCGGGGGTCGGGATACGCAGTATTTT. This gives the protein CASSFSGGRDTQYF.

This clonotype was counted ten times or more. This chain uses TRBV7-9 with TRBJ2-3; maybe TRBD2 (6 bases). The CDR3 has 17 amino acids. CDR1 and CDR2 from the germline V gene are SEHNR and FQNEAQ (reference sequence). V gave up 2 bases and J gave up 4 bases, with 19 bases separating them. The CDR3 sequence is CASSLSSYGRVADTQYF. The DNA for the CDR3 is TGTGCCAGCAGCTTATCTTCGTACGGGAGAGTCGCAGATACGCAGTATTTT.

This clonotype was observed a few times. V gene TRBV20-1 combines with J gene TRBJ2-1; 12 bases line up with TRBD1. The CDR3 totals 14 residues. Per the germline V gene, CDR1 is DFQATT and CDR2 is SNEGSKA (reference sequence). V lost 4 bases to trimming and J lost 8 bases; unmatched junction nucleotides: 6. The CDR3 reads CSATTGQGADEQFF. The DNA of the CDR3 is TGCAGTGCTACGACGGGACAGGGGGCTGATGAGCAGTTCTTC.

The genes are TRBV12-3 or TRBV12-4 and TRBJ2-7, with D unresolved. CDR3 length: 13 residues. Trimming shortened V by 3 bases and J by 3 bases, and 9 bases separated the two germline ends. For the CDR3, the DNA is TGTGCCAGCAGTTTCTCGCCGTACTACGAGCAGTACTTC. Amino acids: CASSFSPYYEQYF.

This clonotype has just a few counts. V usage is TRBV5-5 and J usage is TRBJ1-1; D may be TRBD1 (5 bases). Germline values: CDR1 SGHKS, CDR2 YYEKEE (reference sequence). Trimming shortened V by 6 bases and J by 1 base, and 16 bases separated the two germline ends. This CDR3 has 15 amino acids. The DNA for the CDR3 is TGTGCCAGCATCAACAAGGGGTCCGGGAACACTGAAGCTTTCTTT. This sequence encodes CASINKGSGNTEAFF.

V and J are TRBV20-1 and TRBJ2-2; D ambiguous. The length of the CDR3 is 12 residues. Germline CDR1 and CDR2: DFQATT and SNEGSKA (reference sequence). Trimming removed 6 bases from V and 2 bases from J, with 7 bases in between. CDR3: CSACLNTGELFF. CDR3 nucleotide sequence: TGCAGTGCCTGCCTCAACACCGGGGAGCTGTTTTTT.

The J gene is TRBJ1-2, the V gene TRBV6-5; no definite D call. V was clipped by 5 bases and J by 4 bases, with 8 bases between them. The CDR3 consists of 12 residues. Germline V gives CDR1 MNHEY, CDR2 SVGAGI. CDR3 sequence reads: CASSPSTYGYTF. As DNA, the CDR3 is TGTGCCAGCAGTCCTTCTACCTATGGCTACACCTTC.

This clonotype was picked up many times. This chain connects TRBV10-3 to TRBJ2-7; D is ambiguous. Deletions cut 2 bases from V and 2 bases from J, with 19 bases between. From germline, CDR1 is ENHRY and CDR2 SYGVKD. CDR3 length: 17 amino acids. The CDR3, as DNA: TGTGCCATCAGTGAGCCGGCCATAGCAAAGGGTGCCTACGAGCAGTACTTC. Encoded protein: CAISEPAIAKGAYEQYF.

This clonotype has more than one count but fewer than ten. The V call is TRBV3-1, the J call TRBJ1-1; 7 bases agree with TRBD1. This CDR3 is built from 18 residues. Trimming at V came to 0 bases and at J to 4 bases, leaving 14 bases not matched to a gene. Germline V gene data show CDR1 as LGHDT and CDR2 as YNNKEL (reference sequence). The DNA of the CDR3 is TGTGCCAGCAGCCAAGAGGGGACGACAGGGTGGAGAATCACTGAAGCTTTCTTT. The encoded protein is CASSQEGTTGWRITEAFF.

The table lists this clonotype with a few counts. Compared with germline, one end of the junction differs, possibly owing to a read error. This chain joins TRBV6-2 or TRBV6-3 and TRBJ1-5; D unresolved. This CDR3 comprises 13 residues. CDR1 and CDR2 (germline): MNHEY, SVGEGT. CDR3 nucleotide sequence: TGTGCCAGCACTCTGACCGAATTTCAGTCCCAGCATTTT. Amino acids: CASTLTEFQSQHF.

The genes are TRBV7-9 and TRBJ1-2; the match to TRBD1 covers 7 bases. The germline gives CDR1 SEHNR, CDR2 FQNEAQ (reference sequence). The V and J ends lost 5 bases and 4 bases, in that order; junction bases with no gene match: 1. The CDR3 length is 12 residues. DNA of the CDR3: TGTGCCAGCAGCGGGGACAGCTATGGCTACACCTTC. Translation gives CASSGDSYGYTF.

The chain joins TRBV9 to TRBJ1-3, with D tentatively TRBD1 (5 bases). Germline V gene data show CDR1 as SGDLS and CDR2 as YYNGEE. V gave up 4 bases and J gave up 4 bases, with 21 bases separating them. This CDR3 comprises 17 residues. The CDR3 loop reads CASSRIVGRSAGNTIYF. Written as DNA, the CDR3 is TGTGCCAGCAGCCGGATTGTGGGGCGTTCCGCGGGAAACACCATATATTTT. Filled out from reference TRBV9 and TRBJ1-3, the complete variable domain reads DSGVTQTPKHLITATGQRVTLRCSPRSGDLSVYWYQQSLDQGLQFLIQYYNGEERAKGNILERFSAQQFPDLHSELNLSSLELGDSALYFCASSRIVGRSAGNTIYFGEGSWLTVV.

The chain is built from TRBV20-1 and TRBJ1-4; D is uncertain. Trimming removed 5 bases at V and 2 bases at J, with 9 bases between. The germline gives CDR1 DFQATT, CDR2 SNEGSKA (reference sequence). This CDR3 has 13 residues. CDR3 amino acids: CSAYLDTNEKLFF. The CDR3 bases are TGCAGTGCTTACCTCGACACTAATGAAAAACTGTTTTTT.

V and J are TRBV24-1 and TRBJ2-4, with TRBD1 matching 8 bases. V gave up 4 bases and J gave up 9 bases; unmatched junction bases: 16. Germline CDR1 and CDR2: KGHDR and SFDVKD. The CDR3 has 17 amino acids. The CDR3 sequence is CATSERKTNRDRSIQYF. DNA of the CDR3: TGTGCCACCAGTGAGCGTAAAACGAACCGGGACAGGAGCATTCAGTACTTC.

The gene calls are TRBV27 and TRBJ1-6; 9 bases agree with TRBD1. The V gene end was trimmed by 8 bases and the J gene end by 2 bases; junction bases not matched to a gene: 7. This CDR3 has 16 amino acids. The germline CDR1 and CDR2 sequences are MNHEY and SMNVEV (reference sequence). The CDR3 nucleotides are TGTGCCAGCTACCGGACAGGGGATGCCTATAATTCACCCCTCCACTTT. Translation gives CASYRTGDAYNSPLHF.

The chain is built from TRBV5-4 and TRBJ2-3; D remains ambiguous. This CDR3 has 16 residues. Per the germline V gene, CDR1 is SGHNT and CDR2 is YYREEE (reference sequence). The V end was cut by 2 bases, the J end by 1 base, with 14 bases between. CDR3 protein: CASSFRDLVGTDTQYF. In DNA, the CDR3 is TGTGCCAGCAGCTTCCGTGATTTGGTTGGCACAGATACGCAGTATTTT.

CDR3 region: CSAREGAQGSKNIQYF. The CDR3 nucleotides read TGCAGTGCTAGAGAAGGCGCACAGGGATCCAAAAACATTCAGTACTTC. The chain combines TRBV20-1 with TRBJ2-4; the D gene is possibly TRBD1 (6 bases). Trimming took 0 bases from V and 2 from J, leaving 14 bases between them. This CDR3 contains 16 residues. Germline CDR1 reads DFQATT; CDR2 reads SNEGSKA (reference sequence).

This clonotype was observed a single time. This rearrangement joins TRBV11-2 to TRBJ2-3; TRBD1 matches 7 bases. J was trimmed by 6 bases and V by 0 bases; bases with no gene match: 12. Germline CDR1 reads SGHAT; CDR2 reads FQNNGV. This CDR3 spans 17 amino acids. CDR3 region: CASSLDPRLTGSDTQYF. The CDR3 DNA is TGTGCCAGCAGCTTAGATCCTCGGTTGACAGGGTCCGATACGCAGTATTTT.

This clonotype was counted only a few times. The chain has TRBV9 and TRBJ1-3, with unresolved D. The CDR3 loop spans 15 amino acids. Trimming cost V 2 bases and J 2 bases, with 11 bases left between them. Germline V CDR1 and CDR2: SGDLS, YYNGEE. The CDR3 sequence is CASSVGWVAGNTIYF. The CDR3 coding sequence is TGTGCCAGCAGCGTTGGCTGGGTGGCTGGAAACACCATATATTTT.

The V and J genes are TRBV20-1 and TRBJ1-2; no reliable D call. The CDR3 totals 13 residues. Germline CDR1 reads DFQATT; CDR2 reads SNEGSKA (reference sequence). Trimming cost V 3 bases and J 10 bases, with 18 bases left between them. The CDR3 DNA reads as TGCAGTGCTAGGACCCCGGGATTGATGTCCTACACCTTC. Encoded protein: CSARTPGLMSYTF.

The chain links TRBV9 to TRBJ2-7; 8 bases are shared with TRBD2. Germline-derived CDR1 and CDR2 are SGDLS and YYNGEE. The CDR3 spans 15 residues. V was pared by 4 bases and J by 3 bases, with 9 bases of the junction left unmatched. The CDR3 region is CASSPFSGGLYEQYF. DNA for the CDR3: TGTGCCAGCAGCCCTTTCAGCGGGGGCCTCTACGAGCAGTACTTC. The full variable domain, rest sourced from reference TRBV9 and TRBJ2-7, is DSGVTQTPKHLITATGQRVTLRCSPRSGDLSVYWYQQSLDQGLQFLIQYYNGEERAKGNILERFSAQQFPDLHSELNLSSLELGDSALYFCASSPFSGGLYEQYFGPGTRLTVT.

The V call is TRBV7-2, the J call TRBJ1-2; D is undetermined. The germline V gene encodes CDR1 SGHTA and CDR2 FQGNSA. V was shortened by 5 bases and J by 1 base, with 14 bases between the two germline ends. This CDR3 has 15 residues. CDR3 coding DNA: TGTGCCAGCAGCAACCCGCGTGAGATTAACTATGGCTACACCTTC. Protein sequence: CASSNPREINYGYTF.

This clonotype was seen only a few times. The chain employs TRBV7-6 and TRBJ2-7, with D possibly TRBD2 on 5 matching bases. The CDR3 totals 14 residues. Per the germline V gene, CDR1 is SGHVS and CDR2 is FNYEAQ. Between the trimmed V and J ends, which lost 1 base and 4 bases, there was a span of 11 bases. The CDR3 spells CASSLEKTGYEQYF. CDR3 sequence (DNA): TGTGCCAGCAGCTTAGAAAAAACGGGGTACGAGCAGTACTTC.

This clonotype has just a few counts. This chain joins TRBV11-2 and TRBJ2-1; no clear D. CDR3 length equals 11 residues. CDR1 SGHAT and CDR2 FQNNGV come from the germline V gene. With 3 bases removed from V and 9 bases from J, the gap between germline ends came to 6 bases. The chain's CDR3 is CASSFMSEQFF. The CDR3 region has the DNA TGTGCCAGCAGCTTCATGAGTGAGCAGTTCTTC. The full variable domain, completed using reference TRBV11-2 and TRBJ2-1, is EAGVAQSPRYKIIEKRQSVAFWCNPISGHATLYWYQQILGQGPKLLIQFQNNGVVDDSQLPKDRFSAERLKGVDSTLKIQPAKLEDSAVYLCASSFMSEQFFGPGTRLTVL.

This sequence joins TRBV20-1 and TRBJ2-5, with TRBD2 matching 9 bases. Germline loops: CDR1 DFQATT, CDR2 SNEGSKA (reference sequence). Losses at the gene ends were 0 bases for V and 5 bases for J; bases not matched to a gene: 7. The CDR3 runs 15 residues. The CDR3 spells CSARDDGGGAETQYF. The CDR3 bases are TGCAGTGCTAGAGATGACGGCGGGGGGGCGGAGACCCAGTACTTC.

The chain links TRBV6-5 to TRBJ2-3, with TRBD2 identical over 8 bases. The J segment lost 3 bases and the V segment lost 3 bases, leaving 5 bases of the junction unmatched. Per the germline V gene, CDR1 is MNHEY and CDR2 is SVGAGI. This CDR3 spans 15 amino acids. The DNA of the CDR3 is TGTGCCAGCAGTTATCGAATAGCGGGGACAGATACGCAGTATTTT. Translation gives CASSYRIAGTDTQYF.